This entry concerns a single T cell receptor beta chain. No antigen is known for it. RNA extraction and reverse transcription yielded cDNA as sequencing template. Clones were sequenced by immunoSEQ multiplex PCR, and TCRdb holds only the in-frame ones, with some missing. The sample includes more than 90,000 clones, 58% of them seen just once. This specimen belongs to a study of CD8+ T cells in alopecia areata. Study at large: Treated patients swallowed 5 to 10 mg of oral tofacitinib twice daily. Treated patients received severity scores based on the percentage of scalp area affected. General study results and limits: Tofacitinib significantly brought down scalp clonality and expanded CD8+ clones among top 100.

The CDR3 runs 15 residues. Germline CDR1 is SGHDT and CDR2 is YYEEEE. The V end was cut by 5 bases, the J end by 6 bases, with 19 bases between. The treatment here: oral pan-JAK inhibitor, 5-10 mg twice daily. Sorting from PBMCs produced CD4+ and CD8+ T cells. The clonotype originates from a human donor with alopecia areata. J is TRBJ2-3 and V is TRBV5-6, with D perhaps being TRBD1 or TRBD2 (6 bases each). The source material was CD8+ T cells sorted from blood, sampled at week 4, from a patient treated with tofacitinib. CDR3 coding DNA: TGTGCCAGCAGGCAGTGGGGGGCAGGTGTGGATACGCAGTATTTT. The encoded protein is CASRQWGAGVDTQYF.